This TCR beta chain came from a study of T cell repertoires in cytomegalovirus infection. Study overall: In the study, CMV epitopes included recently identified HLA-C-restricted and well-studied HLA-B-restricted ones.

This clonotype showed up just a few times. Its antigen is currently unknown. The study, taken as a whole, reports: Public TCR beta family frequency separated CMV-and-HLA carriers, including in an independent cohort. The ex vivo response showed dominance by HLA-C-restricted CMV-specific TCR beta clonotypes.

Germline lookup yields CDR1 LNHDA and CDR2 SQIVND (reference sequence). The CDR3 contains 13 residues. V lost 3 bases and J 5 bases, leaving 11 bases between the germline ends. Each CDR3 protein is one row after TCRdb ran MiXCR on the reads. In the table there are approximately 50,000 distinct CDR3 sequences, roughly 20% of which are singletons. The source is a human donor in good health (CMV status not recorded). Some clones in this sample may be carry-over from other donors' samples. The material sequenced was CD8+ T cells from cultured PBMCs, taken from culture after CMV antigen stimulation. This sequence joins TRBV19 and TRBJ2-7; no definite D call. The CDR3: CASSIVGSDEQYF. CDR3 DNA sequence: TGTGCCAGTAGTATTGTTGGGTCTGACGAGCAGTACTTC.